The 28 T cell receptor beta chains in this list originate from one sample, sequenced in a study of cytomegalovirus exposure and HLA in healthy donors. PCR employed 60 Vbeta and 13 Jbeta primers. The assay was immunoSEQ multiplex PCR, and TCRdb's table has in-frame clones only and misses some. There are under 150,000 clones in the sample; approximately 70% occur only once, and around 2.7% lies in the top ten. The specimen was PBMCs. Source of these receptors: a woman in her fifties or sixties in good health and CMV-seropositive.

The chain carries TRBV5-6 and TRBJ1-4; no definite D call. The ends were cut back, 0 bases at V and 5 bases at J, with 8 bases in the middle. This CDR3 has 14 amino acids. In germline, CDR1 is SGHDT, CDR2 YYEEEE. This CDR3 is CASSLAGGNEKLFF. The DNA for the CDR3 is TGTGCCAGCAGCTTGGCAGGAGGGAATGAAAAACTGTTTTTT. The whole variable domain, filled in from reference TRBV5-6 and TRBJ1-4, reads DAGVTQSPTHLIKTRGQQVTLRCSPKSGHDTVSWYQQALGQGPQFIFQYYEEEERQRGNFPDRFSGHQFPNYSSELNVNALLLGDSALYLCASSLAGGNEKLFFGSGTQLSVL.

The sample holds a few counts of this clone. The chain links TRBV6-5 to TRBJ2-5; the D is unclear. The germline V gene encodes CDR1 MNHEY and CDR2 SVGAGI. The CDR3 loop spans 14 amino acids. Trimming removed 4 bases from V and 0 bases from J, with 9 bases in between. This chain's CDR3 is CASSLGEHQETQYF. As DNA, the CDR3 is TGTGCCAGCAGTTTAGGAGAACACCAAGAGACCCAGTACTTC.

The chain employs TRBV6-5 and TRBJ1-2, with a possible D match to TRBD1 (6 bases). Per germline, CDR1 MNHEY and CDR2 SVGAGI. V was clipped by 2 bases and J by 4 bases, with 17 bases between them. The CDR3 has 16 residues. CDR3 nucleotide sequence: TGTGCCAGCAGTTACGGGACAAGAGGTACCGGCTATGGCTACACCTTC. Amino acids: CASSYGTRGTGYGYTF.

About this clone itself: A read error may produce the germline difference seen at one junction end. This chain joins TRBV5-1 and TRBJ2-2; 7 bases align to TRBD2. Germline values: CDR1 SGHRS, CDR2 YFSETQ. The CDR3 covers 14 residues. CDR3 residues: CASSSLTSSGELLF. The CDR3 nucleotides are TGCGCCAGCAGCTCCCTGACTAGCTCCGGGGAGCTGCTTTTT.

The J gene is TRBJ2-3, the V gene TRBV7-6; D is perhaps TRBD1 (6 bases). CDR3 length: 15 amino acids. Between the trimmed V and J ends, which lost 5 bases and 4 bases, there was a span of 16 bases. Germline V lookup: CDR1 SGHVS, CDR2 FNYEAQ. The CDR3: CASSQGGQGSDTQYF. In DNA form, the CDR3 reads TGTGCCAGCAGCCAGGGCGGGCAGGGGTCAGATACGCAGTATTTT.

This clone was seen a few times. The V call is TRBV4-1, the J call TRBJ1-2; 9 bases agree with TRBD1. The CDR3 has 21 residues. The V and J ends lost 3 bases and 3 bases, in that order; junction bases with no gene match: 23. CDR1 and CDR2 (germline): MGHRA, YSYEKL. The CDR3 coding sequence is TGCGCCAGCAGCCACCTGGACAGGGGAAGATCTTCTAATGAGGGGTACTATGGCTACACCTTC. Translation gives CASSHLDRGRSSNEGYYGYTF.

V usage is TRBV5-1 and J usage is TRBJ2-3; the D gene is possibly TRBD2 (5 bases). CDR1 SGHRS and CDR2 YFSETQ come from the germline V gene. This CDR3 is built from 16 residues. Trimming removed 2 bases at V and 1 base at J, with 14 bases between. Here the CDR3 DNA reads TGCGCCAGCAGCTTCGGTACAGCAGCGGGCACAGATACGCAGTATTTT. Its protein is CASSFGTAAGTDTQYF.

The gene calls are TRBV21-1 and TRBJ1-2; the table calls TRBD1, which could not be checked here. TRBV21-1 corresponds to a pseudogene. The CDR3 is made up of 16 amino acids. The DNA for the CDR3 is TGTGCCAGCAGCAAAGGAGGGTTCGCAGGGGATTATGGCTACACCTTC. Encoded protein: CASSKGGFAGDYGYTF.

This sequence joins TRBV7-9 and TRBJ1-1; the D gene is possibly TRBD1 (6 bases). Looked up from germline, CDR1 is SEHNR and CDR2 is FQNEAQ (reference sequence). CDR3 length: 13 amino acids. The ends were cut back, 5 bases at V and 5 bases at J, with 12 bases in the middle. The CDR3 loop reads CASSQGGVTEAFF. CDR3 sequence (DNA): TGTGCCAGCAGCCAAGGGGGGGTGACTGAAGCTTTCTTT.

In this sample, this clone is medium-sized (0.01 to 0.1%). This chain connects TRBV6-5 to TRBJ1-5; 9 nucleotides match TRBD1. The V gene's germline CDR1 is MNHEY and CDR2 SVGAGI. The CDR3 extends over 14 amino acids. Trimming at V came to 6 bases and at J to 7 bases, leaving 7 bases not matched to a gene. The CDR3: CASRGGQGRQPQHF. In DNA form, the CDR3 reads TGTGCCAGCAGGGGGGGACAGGGCAGGCAGCCCCAGCATTTT.

J is TRBJ2-7 and V is TRBV5-8; TRBD2 is a possible D gene (6 bases). This CDR3 is built from 13 residues. The V gene's germline CDR1 is SGHTS and CDR2 YDEGEE. Trimming pared 1 base from V and 7 bases from J, leaving 12 bases between. Here the CDR3 reads CASSLIPAGEQYF. For the CDR3, the DNA is TGTGCCAGCAGCTTGATTCCGGCGGGGGAGCAGTACTTC.

The count of this clone is one. The chain uses TRBV19 and TRBJ2-1; a weak D match, TRBD1 (5 bases). Germline V gene lookup returns CDR1 LNHDA and CDR2 SQIVND (reference sequence). The V end was cut by 1 base, the J end by 4 bases, with 8 bases between. The CDR3 sequence is 14 residues long. In nucleotides, the CDR3 is TGTGCCAGTAGTATAGCCAGGGATTACAATGAGCAGTTCTTC. It specifies CASSIARDYNEQFF. The full variable domain, in which reference TRBV19 and TRBJ2-1 provide the parts outside the CDR3, is DGGITQSPKYLFRKEGQNVTLSCEQNLNHDAMYWYRQDPGQGLRLIYYSQIVNDFQKGDIAEGYSVSREKKESFPLTVTSAQKNPTAFYLCASSIARDYNEQFFGPGTRLTVL.

The chain joins TRBV1 to TRBJ2-4; the D call in the table, TRBD2, was not verified against the DNA. TRBV1 is marked as a pseudogene. This CDR3 region has 16 residues. CDR3 protein: CTSSPQPGSKRDIQYF. CDR3 nucleotide sequence: TGCACCAGCAGCCCTCAACCGGGAAGTAAGAGGGACATTCAGTACTTC.

The rearrangement links TRBV7-9 to TRBJ2-3, with TRBD1 identical over 7 bases. The germline V gene encodes CDR1 SEHNR and CDR2 FQNEAQ (reference sequence). CDR3 length: 14 amino acids. Losses at the gene ends were 1 base for V and 6 bases for J; bases not matched to a gene: 4. This chain's CDR3 is CASSLEQGIDTQYF. CDR3 sequence (DNA): TGTGCCAGCAGCTTAGAACAGGGGATCGATACGCAGTATTTT.

The sample holds a few counts of this clone. The CDR3 nucleotides are TGCGCCAGCAGTGATCTGCTGGGGCTGAACACTGAAGCTTTCTTT. Its translation is CASSDLLGLNTEAFF. The gene calls are TRBV10-2 and TRBJ1-1, with D perhaps matching TRBD1 (5 bases). V lost 3 bases, J lost 0 bases, and 11 bases lay in between. CDR3 length equals 15 residues. Per germline, CDR1 WSHSY and CDR2 SAAADI.

The chain recombines TRBV7-2 with TRBJ2-7; no reliable D call. V was clipped by 5 bases and J by 9 bases, with 17 bases between them. Germline V gene lookup returns CDR1 SGHTA and CDR2 FQGNSA. The CDR3 consists of 13 residues. The CDR3 coding sequence is TGTGCCAGCAGCCCCGGGTTACTTAACCGGCAGTACTTC. It is translated as CASSPGLLNRQYF.

This clone was counted a few times. The CDR3 protein is CASSQELQGNGYTF. CDR3 coding DNA: TGCGCCAGCAGCCAAGAGCTACAGGGAAATGGCTACACCTTC. The J gene is TRBJ1-2, the V gene TRBV4-1, with a tentative D call TRBD1 (6 bases). Trimming stripped 0 bases from V and 6 bases from J, with 11 bases between. Germline loops: CDR1 MGHRA, CDR2 YSYEKL. The CDR3 has 14 amino acids.

The chain couples TRBV4-1 to TRBJ1-5; D perhaps matches TRBD1 (5 bases). Between the trimmed V and J ends, which lost 3 bases and 10 bases, there was a span of 16 bases. The germline gives CDR1 MGHRA, CDR2 YSYEKL. The CDR3 runs to 14 residues. CDR3 residues: CASSHPSGASPQHF. In DNA form, the CDR3 reads TGCGCCAGCAGCCACCCCAGTGGGGCGTCTCCCCAGCATTTT.

The CDR3 loop reads CASSLSREETQYF. DNA for the CDR3: TGTGCCAGCAGCTTAAGCAGGGAAGAGACCCAGTACTTC. The V and J genes are TRBV7-2 and TRBJ2-5; possible D gene TRBD1, 5 bases. The CDR3 is 13 amino acids. Trimming stripped 2 bases from V and 3 bases from J, with 7 bases between. CDR1 and CDR2 from the germline V gene are SGHTA and FQGNSA.

The V call is TRBV4-2, the J call TRBJ1-6, with 9 nucleotides matching TRBD1. The CDR3 runs to 18 residues. The junction had 6 bases not matched to a gene; V was cut back by 3 bases and J by 0 bases. CDR1 and CDR2 (germline): LGHNA, YNFKEQ. The CDR3 DNA sequence: TGTGCCAGCAGCCAGGGGACAGGGCTGAGCTCCTATAATTCACCCCTCCACTTT. It encodes CASSQGTGLSSYNSPLHF.

The chain employs TRBV7-8 and TRBJ2-1; TRBD2 aligns across 10 bases. In germline, CDR1 is SGHVS, CDR2 FQNEAQ. V shed 6 bases and J 10 bases; nucleotides not matched to a gene: 9. The CDR3 is 14 residues long. The CDR3 bases are TGTGCCAGCAGACCAAGCGGGGGGGTCTGGGAGCAGTTCTTC. Its translation is CASRPSGGVWEQFF.

This rearrangement joins TRBV15 to TRBJ1-2; 8 nucleotides line up with TRBD1. V dropped 1 base and J dropped 1; count of bases not matched to a gene: 5. Germline V gene sequence: CDR1 LNHNV, CDR2 YYDKDF (reference sequence). This CDR3 spans 16 amino acids. The CDR3 loop reads CATSRVGDRINYGYTF. DNA for the CDR3: TGTGCCACCAGCAGAGTTGGGGACAGGATTAACTATGGCTACACCTTC.

Only a few counts were recorded for this clone. J is TRBJ2-1 and V is TRBV7-9; 8 nucleotides align to TRBD1. Germline-derived CDR1 and CDR2 are SEHNR and FQNEAQ (reference sequence). V lost 4 bases to trimming and J lost 8 bases; unmatched junction nucleotides: 7. The CDR3 loop spans 14 amino acids. CDR3: CASSWLTGVDEQFF. CDR3 nucleotide sequence: TGTGCCAGCAGCTGGTTGACAGGGGTGGATGAGCAGTTCTTC.

The chain has TRBV7-9 and TRBJ2-5; D perhaps matches TRBD1 (7 bases). The V gene's germline CDR1 is SEHNR and CDR2 FQNEAQ (reference sequence). V shed 6 bases and J shed 1 base, with 9 bases lying between them. The CDR3 consists of 13 residues. The CDR3 DNA reads TGTGCCAGCAGTCAGGGGGGCCAAGAGACCCAGTACTTC. This translates into CASSQGGQETQYF.

The chain uses TRBV19 and TRBJ1-1, with D unresolved. Trimming shortened V by 3 bases and J by 1 base, and 12 bases separated the two germline ends. The CDR3 has 15 amino acids. CDR1 and CDR2 (germline): LNHDA, SQIVND (reference sequence). CDR3 DNA sequence: TGTGCCAGTAGTATCGGGGAGCTCAGGAACACTGAAGCTTTCTTT. Protein sequence: CASSIGELRNTEAFF.

This chain links TRBV29-1 with TRBJ1-1; 12 bases are a match to TRBD1. V gave up 4 bases and J gave up 4 bases; unmatched junction bases: 1. There are 13 residues in the CDR3. The germline V gene has CDR1 SQVTM and CDR2 ANQGSEA. The CDR3 bases are TGCAGCGTTGTGGGACAGGGGGCCACTGAAGCTTTCTTT. It translates to CSVVGQGATEAFF.

The chain uses TRBV9 and TRBJ2-5, with 13 positions matching TRBD2. CDR3 length: 14 residues. Germline trimming cut 0 bases from V and 13 bases from J; bases unmatched to any gene: 6. Germline-derived CDR1 and CDR2 are SGDLS and YYNGEE. CDR3 amino acids: CASSVGTSGGPRYF. The CDR3 bases are TGTGCCAGCAGCGTAGGGACTAGCGGGGGACCTAGGTACTTC.

The V and J genes are TRBV6-5 and TRBJ1-2; a possible D gene is TRBD1 (6 bases). Trimming shortened V by 11 bases and J by 5 bases, and 21 bases separated the two germline ends. Germline-derived CDR1 and CDR2 are MNHEY and SVGAGI. This CDR3 comprises 14 residues. CDR3 DNA: TGTGCCGGCACGCGGGAGGGGGGCAGGTATGGCTACACCTTC. Translation: CAGTREGGRYGYTF.